One sample yielded the 19 T cell receptor beta chains listed below, sequenced in a study of blood T cell repertoires in COVID-19. Clones were sequenced by immunoSEQ multiplex PCR, and TCRdb holds only the in-frame ones, with some missing. The repertoire holds more than 150,000 clones, with 81% as singletons. Sequencing was performed on peripheral blood. These receptors were obtained from a woman of 80 years or more with COVID-19, enrolled during active disease.

This clone was observed a few times. The genes are TRBV2 and TRBJ2-3; 8 bases are a match to TRBD1. V shed 3 bases and J 3 bases; nucleotides not matched to a gene: 2. The CDR3 contains 14 residues. The germline CDR1 and CDR2 sequences are SNHLY and FYNNEI. The CDR3 spells CASSEGTGTDTQYF. Here the CDR3 DNA reads TGTGCCAGCAGTGAGGGGACAGGAACAGATACGCAGTATTTT.

The rearrangement links TRBV2 to TRBJ2-1, with 13 bases that match TRBD2. Per germline, CDR1 SNHLY and CDR2 FYNNEI. V lost 4 bases and J lost 7; bases outside the gene matches: 10. The CDR3 has 17 residues. The CDR3 coding sequence is TGTGCCAGCAGTGTAGGAAGACTAGCGGGAGGTTGGAATGAGCAGTTCTTC. This gives the protein CASSVGRLAGGWNEQFF.

The chain has TRBV13 and TRBJ1-1; no clear D gene. In germline, CDR1 is PRHDT, CDR2 FYEKMQ (reference sequence). The V and J ends lost 5 bases and 3 bases respectively, with 10 bases between them. The CDR3 consists of 13 residues. CDR3 amino acids: CASSPGRDTEAFF. CDR3 sequence (DNA): TGTGCCAGCAGCCCGGGGAGGGACACTGAAGCTTTCTTT. The full variable domain, with the rest looked up from reference TRBV13 and TRBJ1-1, is AAGVIQSPRHLIKEKRETATLKCYPIPRHDTVYWYQQGPGQDPQFLISFYEKMQSDKGSIPDRFSAQQFSDYHSELNMSSLELGDSALYFCASSPGRDTEAFFGQGTRLTVV.

This clone was seen a few times. V gene TRBV4-2 combines with J gene TRBJ1-2; the D is unclear. V was shortened by 2 bases and J by 2 bases, with 3 bases between the two germline ends. The CDR3 has 12 amino acids. The germline V gene encodes CDR1 LGHNA and CDR2 YNFKEQ. CDR3 bases: TGTGCCAGCAGCCAACTCAACTATGGCTACACCTTC. Translation: CASSQLNYGYTF.

This chain links TRBV28 with TRBJ1-6; D unresolved. The length of the CDR3 is 13 residues. The ends were cut back, 7 bases at V and 10 bases at J, with 14 bases in the middle. The germline V gene encodes CDR1 MDHEN and CDR2 SYDVKM. The CDR3 loop reads CASTTGGSSPLHF. The CDR3 DNA reads as TGTGCCAGCACGACGGGAGGCAGCTCACCCCTCCACTTT.

V usage is TRBV6-5 and J usage is TRBJ2-2; D may be TRBD1 (6 bases). CDR1 MNHEY and CDR2 SVGAGI come from the germline V gene. CDR3 length equals 14 residues. The ends were cut back, 8 bases at V and 6 bases at J, with 16 bases in the middle. CDR3 DNA: TGTGCCAGCTACCGAGCCACAGGGTCCGGGGAGCTGTTTTTT. Protein product: CASYRATGSGELFF.

This chain uses TRBV7-9 with TRBJ2-5; TRBD1 aligns across 7 bases. This CDR3 region has 15 residues. V gave up 1 base and J gave up 2 bases; unmatched junction bases: 4. The germline V gene encodes CDR1 SEHNR and CDR2 FQNEAQ (reference sequence). CDR3 nucleotide sequence: TGTGCCAGCAGCTTAGACCCGGACAGGCAAGAGACCCAGTACTTC. It yields the protein CASSLDPDRQETQYF. Combining the CDR3 with reference TRBV7-9 and TRBJ2-5 gives the whole variable domain DTGVSQNPRHKITKRGQNVTFRCDPISEHNRLYWYRQTLGQGPEFLTYFQNEAQLEKSRLLSDRFSAERPKGSFSTLEIQRTEQGDSAMYLCASSLDPDRQETQYFGPGTRLLVL.

V is TRBV5-6 and J is TRBJ1-6, with a weak D call TRBD1 (6 bases). CDR3 size: 19 residues. Germline CDR1 reads SGHDT; CDR2 reads YYEEEE. The germline V and J ends were trimmed by 4 bases and 1 base, with 21 bases remaining between them. In DNA, the CDR3 is TGTGCCAGCAGCCGGCTGAGCCAGGGGCCCAATTCCTATAATTCACCCCTCCACTTT. It is translated as CASSRLSQGPNSYNSPLHF.

The chain uses TRBV5-4 and TRBJ1-1; weak D call: TRBD1 (5 bases). The CDR3 covers 12 residues. V shed 0 bases and J shed 8 bases, with 8 bases lying between them. Germline assignment: CDR1 SGHNT and CDR2 YYREEE (reference sequence). The CDR3: CASSLAGGEAFF. In DNA form, the CDR3 reads TGTGCCAGCAGCTTGGCCGGGGGAGAAGCTTTCTTT.

The CDR3 reads CASSLGTGGRMNTEAFF. In DNA, the CDR3 is TGTGCCAGCAGTTTAGGGACAGGGGGCCGGATGAACACTGAAGCTTTCTTT. The chain has TRBV28 and TRBJ1-1; 12 nucleotides line up with TRBD1. CDR3 length equals 17 residues. The V gene's germline CDR1 is MDHEN and CDR2 SYDVKM. J lost 0 bases, V lost 2 bases, and 4 bases had no gene match.

The rearrangement uses TRBV5-4 and TRBJ2-3; 15 bases are shared with TRBD2. Losses at the gene ends were 4 bases for V and 3 bases for J; bases not matched to a gene: 3. Germline V gene sequence: CDR1 SGHNT, CDR2 YYREEE (reference sequence). The CDR3 covers 16 residues. CDR3: CASSTGLAGGTDTQYF. Written as DNA, the CDR3 is TGTGCCAGCAGCACAGGACTAGCGGGAGGGACAGATACGCAGTATTTT.

V gene TRBV27 combines with J gene TRBJ1-2; a weak D match, TRBD1 (6 bases). Trimming left V 5 bases short and J 0 bases short, with 16 bases between. Looked up from germline, CDR1 is MNHEY and CDR2 is SMNVEV (reference sequence). The length of the CDR3 is 16 residues. The CDR3 is CASSPLTGTPNYGYTF. CDR3 nucleotide sequence: TGTGCCAGCAGTCCTTTAACCGGGACACCTAACTATGGCTACACCTTC.

This clone has only a few counts. The chain combines TRBV19 with TRBJ1-4; D may be TRBD1 (5 bases). Between the trimmed V and J ends, which lost 4 bases and 6 bases, there was a span of 15 bases. The CDR3 spans 15 residues. Germline V gene data show CDR1 as LNHDA and CDR2 as SQIVND (reference sequence). The CDR3 bases are TGTGCCAGTAGTAGTTGGGGGGGAGCCGATGAAAAACTGTTTTTT. Protein sequence: CASSSWGGADEKLFF.

In its sample, this clone was seen a few times. The V call is TRBV6-5, the J call TRBJ2-3, with 7 positions matching TRBD2. Germline V gives CDR1 MNHEY, CDR2 SVGAGI. Trimming removed 7 bases from V and 3 bases from J; junction bases left unmatched: 10. The CDR3 covers 15 residues. This CDR3 is CASTGWGGRTDTQYF. The CDR3 bases are TGTGCCAGCACAGGTTGGGGCGGGAGAACAGATACGCAGTATTTT.

The chain has TRBV5-1 and TRBJ2-1; the match to TRBD2 covers 7 bases. There are 16 residues in the CDR3. The ends lost 3 bases at V and 6 bases at J; junction bases unmatched: 12. Germline assignment: CDR1 SGHRS and CDR2 YFSETQ. CDR3 sequence (DNA): TGCGCCAGCAGCTCAATCTGGGAGGGCCAGGGCAATGAGCAGTTCTTC. Amino acids: CASSSIWEGQGNEQFF.

This clone was counted once. V usage is TRBV5-1 and J usage is TRBJ2-3, with no clear D. Trimming shortened V by 1 base and J by 8 bases, and 11 bases separated the two germline ends. Looked up from germline, CDR1 is SGHRS and CDR2 is YFSETQ. CDR3 length equals 13 residues. CDR3 sequence (DNA): TGCGCCAGCAGCTTGTTTCTCCCCGGTACGCAGTATTTT. Encoded protein: CASSLFLPGTQYF.

This chain connects TRBV11-3 to TRBJ1-4; 7 positions match TRBD1. V was clipped by 6 bases and J by 2 bases; unmatched bases: 6. Looked up from germline, CDR1 is SGHNT and CDR2 is YENEEA. The CDR3 is 15 residues long. The CDR3 sequence: CASSLQGQTNEKLFF. CDR3 sequence (DNA): TGTGCCAGCAGTTTACAGGGACAGACTAATGAAAAACTGTTTTTT.

This clone was picked up a small number of times. The rearrangement joins TRBV18 to TRBJ2-5; weak D call: TRBD1 (6 bases). The germline V and J ends were trimmed by 3 bases and 1 base, with 12 bases remaining between them. The CDR3 runs 15 residues. Germline V CDR1 and CDR2: KGHSH, LQKENI. The CDR3 region has the DNA TGTGCCAGCTCACCCGCCAGAGGGGGCCAAGAGACCCAGTACTTC. This codes for CASSPARGGQETQYF.

The chain joins TRBV7-2 to TRBJ2-3; tentative D call: TRBD1 (5 bases). Germline lookup yields CDR1 SGHTA and CDR2 FQGNSA. The CDR3 runs 17 residues. Deletions cut 5 bases from V and 0 bases from J, with 18 bases between. The CDR3 sequence: CASSPRRQTASTDTQYF. The CDR3 region has the DNA TGTGCCAGCAGCCCCAGAAGACAGACCGCTAGCACAGATACGCAGTATTTT.